The following is a T cell receptor (beta chain) sequence with its context. Antigen: not known. This sample was taken from a study of OX40 agonist ivuxolimab in advanced cancers. This table comes from immunoSEQ multiplex PCR, and its TCRdb copy is limited to in-frame clones, with some not included. The sample yields 90,000 to 100,000 clones, approximately 94% seen once. This CDR3 comprises 16 residues. The V segment lost 0 bases and the J segment 5 bases; nucleotides outside the gene matches: 10. CDR1 and CDR2 from the germline V gene are SGDLS and YYNGEE. The study's findings and limits: Among the lowest peripheral clonal expansion occurred in 0.1-3.0 mg/kg partial responders.

V is TRBV9 and J is TRBJ1-1, with 7 bases identical to TRBD1. This TCR was recovered from an adult with an advanced solid tumor such as melanoma, head and neck, liver or kidney cancer. Material: CD4+ or CD8+ T cells sorted from blood, obtained in a trial of the OX40 agonist ivuxolimab. CDR3: CASSVAWQGVGTEAFF. The CDR3 nucleotides are TGTGCCAGCAGCGTAGCTTGGCAGGGGGTAGGGACTGAAGCTTTCTTT.